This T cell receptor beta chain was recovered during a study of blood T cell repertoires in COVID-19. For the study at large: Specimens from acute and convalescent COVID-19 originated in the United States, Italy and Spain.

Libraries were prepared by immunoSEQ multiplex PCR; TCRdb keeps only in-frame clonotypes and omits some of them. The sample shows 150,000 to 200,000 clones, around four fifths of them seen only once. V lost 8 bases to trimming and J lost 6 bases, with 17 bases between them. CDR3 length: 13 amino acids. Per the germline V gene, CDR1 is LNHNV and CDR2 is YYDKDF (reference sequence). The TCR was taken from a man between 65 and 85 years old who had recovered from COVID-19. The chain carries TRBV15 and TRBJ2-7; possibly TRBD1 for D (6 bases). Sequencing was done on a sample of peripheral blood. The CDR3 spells CATRSTGPGEQYF. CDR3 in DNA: TGTGCCACCCGATCTACAGGGCCCGGCGAGCAGTACTTC.